This record looks at one T cell receptor (beta chain) sequence and its context. This sample is drawn from a study of blood T cell repertoires in COVID-19. Across the study: Sources were T cells, B-cell-depleted T cells, or PBMCs; the material itself was cDNA or gDNA.

The protocol was immunoSEQ multiplex PCR, while the TCRdb copy is restricted to in-frame clones and leaves out a portion. The repertoire holds approximately 290,000 clones, with approximately 90% as singletons. The CDR3 sequence is 15 residues long. The V and J ends lost 4 bases and 2 bases, in that order; junction bases with no gene match: 2. CDR1 and CDR2 (germline): LNHDA, SQIVND (reference sequence). The source material was peripheral blood. This TCR derives from a man aged 25 to 40 with acute or convalescent COVID-19. The chain links TRBV19 to TRBJ2-3, with TRBD2 matching over 11 bases. The CDR3 spells CASSRTSGLTDTQYF. The CDR3 DNA follows: TGTGCCAGTAGTAGGACTAGCGGGCTCACAGATACGCAGTATTTT.